This T cell receptor (beta chain) came from a study of blood T cell repertoires in COVID-19. There are a few counts of this clone. Libraries were prepared by immunoSEQ multiplex PCR; TCRdb keeps only in-frame clonotypes and omits some of them. This sample has about 360,000 clones, with about 89% found just once. The CDR3 runs to 16 residues. V was clipped by 0 bases and J by 5 bases, with 16 bases between them. Looked up from germline, CDR1 is MGHRA and CDR2 is YSYEKL. The sample taken for sequencing was PBMCs or T cells enriched from blood (not recorded which). The V gene is TRBV4-1, the J gene TRBJ1-2; D remains unclear. The sequence was collected from a young man who had recovered from COVID-19. The CDR3 region has the DNA TGCGCCAGCAGCCAAGACCAACGGGTCAGCGCTTATGGCTACACCTTC. This sequence encodes CASSQDQRVSAYGYTF.